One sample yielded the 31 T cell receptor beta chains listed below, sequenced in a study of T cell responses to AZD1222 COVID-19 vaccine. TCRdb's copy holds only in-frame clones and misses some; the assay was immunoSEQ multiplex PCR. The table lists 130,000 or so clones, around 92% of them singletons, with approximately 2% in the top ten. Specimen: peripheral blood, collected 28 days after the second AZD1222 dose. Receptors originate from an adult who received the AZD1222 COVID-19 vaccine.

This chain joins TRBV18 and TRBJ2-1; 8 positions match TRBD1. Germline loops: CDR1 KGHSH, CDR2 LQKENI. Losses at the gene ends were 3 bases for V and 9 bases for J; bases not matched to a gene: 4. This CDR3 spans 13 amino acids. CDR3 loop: CASSPPGGAEQFF. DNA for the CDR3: TGTGCCAGCTCACCTCCAGGGGGCGCTGAGCAGTTCTTC.

The CDR3 is CASKASYGYTF. The DNA of the CDR3 is TGTGCCAGCAAGGCAAGCTATGGCTACACCTTC. This chain uses TRBV28 with TRBJ1-2; the D is unclear. The germline gives CDR1 MDHEN, CDR2 SYDVKM. V was clipped by 7 bases and J by 4 bases, with 7 bases between them. The CDR3 is made up of 11 amino acids.

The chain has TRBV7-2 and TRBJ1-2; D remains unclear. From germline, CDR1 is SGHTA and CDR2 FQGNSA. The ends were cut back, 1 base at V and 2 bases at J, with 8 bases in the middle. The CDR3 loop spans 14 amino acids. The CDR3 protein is CASSLDSRNYGYTF. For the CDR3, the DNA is TGTGCCAGCAGCTTAGATTCCAGGAACTATGGCTACACCTTC.

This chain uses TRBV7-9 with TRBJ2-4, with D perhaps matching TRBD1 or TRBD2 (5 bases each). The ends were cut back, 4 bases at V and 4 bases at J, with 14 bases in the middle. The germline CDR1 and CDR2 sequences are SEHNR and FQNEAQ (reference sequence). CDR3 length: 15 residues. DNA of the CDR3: TGTGCCAGCAGCTCCGGGTGGGACGGAAAAAACATTCAGTACTTC. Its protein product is CASSSGWDGKNIQYF.

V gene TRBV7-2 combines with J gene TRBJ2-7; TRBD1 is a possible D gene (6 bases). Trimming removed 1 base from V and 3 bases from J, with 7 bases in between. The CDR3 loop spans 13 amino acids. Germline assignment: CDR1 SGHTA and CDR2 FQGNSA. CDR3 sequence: CASSLVGGYEQYF. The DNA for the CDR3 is TGTGCCAGCAGCTTAGTAGGGGGCTACGAGCAGTACTTC.

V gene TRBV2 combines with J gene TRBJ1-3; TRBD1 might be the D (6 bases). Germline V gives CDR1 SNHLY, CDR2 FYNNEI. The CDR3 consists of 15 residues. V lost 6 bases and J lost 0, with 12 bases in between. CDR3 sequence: CASRNGQHSGNTIYF. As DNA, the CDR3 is TGTGCCAGCAGAAACGGACAGCACTCTGGAAACACCATATATTTT. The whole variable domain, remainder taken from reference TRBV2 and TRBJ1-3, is EPEVTQTPSHQVTQMGQEVILRCVPISNHLYFYWYRQILGQKVEFLVSFYNNEISEKSEIFDDQFSVERPDGSNFTLKIRSTKLEDSAMYFCASRNGQHSGNTIYFGEGSWLTVV.

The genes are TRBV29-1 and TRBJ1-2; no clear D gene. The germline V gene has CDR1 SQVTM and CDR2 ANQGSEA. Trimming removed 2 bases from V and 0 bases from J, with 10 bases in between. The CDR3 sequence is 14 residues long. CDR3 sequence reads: CSVEKAVTNYGYTF. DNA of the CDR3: TGCAGCGTTGAAAAGGCAGTTACTAACTATGGCTACACCTTC.

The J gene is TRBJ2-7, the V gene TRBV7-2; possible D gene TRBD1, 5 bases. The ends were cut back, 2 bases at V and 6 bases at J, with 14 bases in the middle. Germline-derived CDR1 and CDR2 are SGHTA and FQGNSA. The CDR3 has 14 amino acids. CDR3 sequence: CASSLPRGRREQYF. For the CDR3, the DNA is TGTGCCAGCAGCTTACCAAGGGGTCGCCGCGAGCAGTACTTC.

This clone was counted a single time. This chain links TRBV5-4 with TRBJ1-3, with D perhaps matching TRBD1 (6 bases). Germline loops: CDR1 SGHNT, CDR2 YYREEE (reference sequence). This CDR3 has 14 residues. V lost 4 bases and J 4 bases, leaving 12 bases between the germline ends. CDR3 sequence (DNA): TGTGCCAGCAGCAGGAAGGGGGGAGGAAACACCATATATTTT. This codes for CASSRKGGGNTIYF.

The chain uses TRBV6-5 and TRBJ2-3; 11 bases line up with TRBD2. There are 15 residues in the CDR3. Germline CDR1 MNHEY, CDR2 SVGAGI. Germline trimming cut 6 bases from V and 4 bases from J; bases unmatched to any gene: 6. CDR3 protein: CASSQGLAEADTQYF. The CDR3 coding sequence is TGTGCCAGCAGCCAGGGACTAGCGGAAGCAGATACGCAGTATTTT.

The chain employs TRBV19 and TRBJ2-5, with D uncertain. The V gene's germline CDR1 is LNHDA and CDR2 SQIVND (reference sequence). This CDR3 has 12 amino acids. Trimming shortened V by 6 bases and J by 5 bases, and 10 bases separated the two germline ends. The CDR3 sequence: CASSPASETQYF. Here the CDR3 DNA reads TGTGCCAGTAGCCCCGCCTCGGAGACCCAGTACTTC.

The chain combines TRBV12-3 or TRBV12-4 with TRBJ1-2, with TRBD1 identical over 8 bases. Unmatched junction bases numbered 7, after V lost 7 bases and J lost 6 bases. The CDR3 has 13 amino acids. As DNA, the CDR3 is TGTGCCAGCAACCGACAGGGGAGGAATGGCTACACCTTC. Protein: CASNRQGRNGYTF.

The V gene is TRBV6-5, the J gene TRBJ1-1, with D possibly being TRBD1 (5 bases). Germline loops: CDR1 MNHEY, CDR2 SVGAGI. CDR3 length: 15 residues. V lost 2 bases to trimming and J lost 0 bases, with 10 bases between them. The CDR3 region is CASSYRQSLNTEAFF. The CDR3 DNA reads TGTGCCAGCAGTTACCGACAGAGTTTGAACACTGAAGCTTTCTTT.

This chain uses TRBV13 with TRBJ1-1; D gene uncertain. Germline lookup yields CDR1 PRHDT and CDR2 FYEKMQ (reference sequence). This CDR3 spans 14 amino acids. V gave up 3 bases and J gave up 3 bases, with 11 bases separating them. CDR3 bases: TGTGCCAGCAGCTTCGGCAGGAGGGACACTGAAGCTTTCTTT. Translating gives CASSFGRRDTEAFF. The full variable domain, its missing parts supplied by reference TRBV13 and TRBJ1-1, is AAGVIQSPRHLIKEKRETATLKCYPIPRHDTVYWYQQGPGQDPQFLISFYEKMQSDKGSIPDRFSAQQFSDYHSELNMSSLELGDSALYFCASSFGRRDTEAFFGQGTRLTVV.

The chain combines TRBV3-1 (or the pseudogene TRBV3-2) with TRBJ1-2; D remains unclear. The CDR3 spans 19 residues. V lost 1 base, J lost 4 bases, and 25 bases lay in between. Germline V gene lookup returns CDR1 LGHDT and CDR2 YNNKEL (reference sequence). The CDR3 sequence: CASSQACVWKSLDLYGYTF. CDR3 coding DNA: TGTGCCAGCAGCCAAGCCTGTGTCTGGAAATCCCTAGATCTCTATGGCTACACCTTC.

In DNA, the CDR3 is TGTGCCAGCAGCTTGGCGGACAGGCCCTATGGCTACACCTTC. It specifies CASSLADRPYGYTF. The chain combines TRBV5-4 with TRBJ1-2; TRBD1 agrees at 7 bases. The CDR3 runs 14 residues. V trimming: 0 bases; J trimming: 4 bases; junction bases outside the gene matches: 3. Germline assignment: CDR1 SGHNT and CDR2 YYREEE (reference sequence).

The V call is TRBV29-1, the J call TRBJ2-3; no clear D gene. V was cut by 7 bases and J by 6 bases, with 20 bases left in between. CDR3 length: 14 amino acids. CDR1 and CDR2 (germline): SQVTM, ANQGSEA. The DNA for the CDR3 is TGCAGCGGGACCTACGGCCCCCTGGCCGATACGCAGTATTTT. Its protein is CSGTYGPLADTQYF.

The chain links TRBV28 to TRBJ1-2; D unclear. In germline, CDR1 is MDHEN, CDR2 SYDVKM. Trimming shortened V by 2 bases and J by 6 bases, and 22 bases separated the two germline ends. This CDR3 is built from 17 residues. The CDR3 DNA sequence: TGTGCCAGCAGTTTACCATCCCCGGCCCCAATATTTCATGGCTACACCTTC. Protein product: CASSLPSPAPIFHGYTF.

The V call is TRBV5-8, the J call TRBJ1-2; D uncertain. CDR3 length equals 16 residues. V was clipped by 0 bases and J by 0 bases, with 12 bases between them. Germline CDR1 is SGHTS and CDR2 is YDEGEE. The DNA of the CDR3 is TGTGCCAGCAGCTTGGCCGGTTCAGAAACTAACTATGGCTACACCTTC. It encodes CASSLAGSETNYGYTF.

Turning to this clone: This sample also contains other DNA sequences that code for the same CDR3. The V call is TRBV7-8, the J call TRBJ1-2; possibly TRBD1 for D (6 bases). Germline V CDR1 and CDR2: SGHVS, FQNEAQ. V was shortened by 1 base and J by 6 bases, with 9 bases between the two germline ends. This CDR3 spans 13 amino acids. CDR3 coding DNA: TGTGCCAGCAGCTTAGACAGGGTGGATGGCTACACCTTC. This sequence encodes CASSLDRVDGYTF.

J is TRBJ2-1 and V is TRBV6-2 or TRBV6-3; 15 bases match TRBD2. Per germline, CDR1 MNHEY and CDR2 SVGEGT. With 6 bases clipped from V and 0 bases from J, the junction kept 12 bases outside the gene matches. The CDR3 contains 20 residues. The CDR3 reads CASSPHPGLAGGSSYNEQFF. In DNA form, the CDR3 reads TGTGCCAGCAGCCCCCATCCGGGACTAGCGGGAGGCAGCTCCTACAATGAGCAGTTCTTC.

The CDR3 bases are TGTGCCAGCAGCAATGCATGGCCCGGGACAGGCCAAGAGACCCAGTACTTC. Translation: CASSNAWPGTGQETQYF. The chain is built from TRBV21-1 and TRBJ2-5; the table's D call of TRBD1 was not tested on the DNA. TRBV21-1 is termed a pseudogene. This CDR3 has 17 amino acids.

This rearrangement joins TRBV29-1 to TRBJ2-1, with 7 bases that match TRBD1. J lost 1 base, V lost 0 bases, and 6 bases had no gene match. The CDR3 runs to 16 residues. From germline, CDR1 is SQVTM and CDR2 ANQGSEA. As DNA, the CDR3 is TGCAGCGTTGAAGATCGAGGGGGCGAATCCTACAATGAGCAGTTCTTC. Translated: CSVEDRGGESYNEQFF.

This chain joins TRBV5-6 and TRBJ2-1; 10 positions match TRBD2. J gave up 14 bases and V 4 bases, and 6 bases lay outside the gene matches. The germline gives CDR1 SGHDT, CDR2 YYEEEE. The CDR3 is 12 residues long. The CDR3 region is CASSDGLAAEFF. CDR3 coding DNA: TGTGCCAGCAGCGACGGACTAGCGGCTGAGTTCTTC.

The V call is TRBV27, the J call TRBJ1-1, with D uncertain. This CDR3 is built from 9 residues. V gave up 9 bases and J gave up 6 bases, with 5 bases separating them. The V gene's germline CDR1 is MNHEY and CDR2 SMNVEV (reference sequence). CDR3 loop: CARSAEAFF. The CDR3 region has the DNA TGTGCCAGGTCCGCTGAAGCTTTCTTT.

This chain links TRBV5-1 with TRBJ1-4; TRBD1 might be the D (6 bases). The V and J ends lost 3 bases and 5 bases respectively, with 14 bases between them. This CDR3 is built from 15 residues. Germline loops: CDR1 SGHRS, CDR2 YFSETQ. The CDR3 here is CASSSETGLNEKLFF. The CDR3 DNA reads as TGCGCCAGCAGCTCTGAGACAGGACTGAATGAAAAACTGTTTTTT.

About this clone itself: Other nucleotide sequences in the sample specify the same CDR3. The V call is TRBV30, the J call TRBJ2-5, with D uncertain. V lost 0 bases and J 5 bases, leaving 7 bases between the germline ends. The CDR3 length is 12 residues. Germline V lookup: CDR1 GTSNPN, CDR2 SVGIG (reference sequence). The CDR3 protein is CAWSVGGETQYF. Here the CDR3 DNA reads TGTGCCTGGAGTGTTGGTGGGGAGACCCAGTACTTC.

CDR3 loop: CASSLNSGGRRKKLFF. The CDR3 DNA sequence: TGTGCCAGTAGTCTAAACTCAGGGGGAAGACGGAAAAAACTGTTTTTT. The rearrangement links TRBV19 to TRBJ1-4; 7 nucleotides agree with TRBD1. The V and J ends lost 5 bases and 9 bases, in that order; junction bases with no gene match: 15. The germline gives CDR1 LNHDA, CDR2 SQIVND (reference sequence). The CDR3 sequence is 16 residues long.

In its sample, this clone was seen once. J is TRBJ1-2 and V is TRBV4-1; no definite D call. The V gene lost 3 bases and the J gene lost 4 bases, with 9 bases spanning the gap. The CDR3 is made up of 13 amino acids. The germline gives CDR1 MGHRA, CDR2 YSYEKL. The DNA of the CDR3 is TGCGCCAGCAGCCACGAACCAGTCTATGGCTACACCTTC. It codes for CASSHEPVYGYTF.

CDR3 nucleotides: TGTGCCAGCAGTTACTCGAGAATAGATCAGCCCCAGCATTTT. This encodes CASSYSRIDQPQHF. The V call is TRBV6-5, the J call TRBJ1-5; D is unclear. The V gene's germline CDR1 is MNHEY and CDR2 SVGAGI. This CDR3 has 14 residues. V was cut by 0 bases and J by 5 bases, with 8 bases left in between.

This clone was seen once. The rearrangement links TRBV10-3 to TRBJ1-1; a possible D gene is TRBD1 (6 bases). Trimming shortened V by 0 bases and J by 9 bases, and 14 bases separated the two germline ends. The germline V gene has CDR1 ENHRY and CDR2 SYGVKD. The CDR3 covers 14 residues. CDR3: CAISESGTPRQAFF. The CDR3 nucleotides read TGTGCCATCAGTGAGTCGGGGACACCCCGTCAAGCTTTCTTT.